The next 2 T cell receptor beta chains were all read from a single sample in a study of blood T cell repertoires in COVID-19. Profiling relied on immunoSEQ multiplex PCR, and the TCRdb table lists in-frame clones only, not all of them. The sample records hundreds of thousands of clones, 89% being singletons. The sequencing sample was made of PBMCs or T cells enriched from blood (not recorded which). These TCRs come from a man aged 60-69 years who had recovered from COVID-19.

This clone was seen just once. The V call is TRBV15, the J call TRBJ2-7; 8 bases are shared with TRBD2. The CDR3 has 18 residues. The J segment lost 0 bases and the V segment lost 8 bases, leaving 18 bases of the junction unmatched. Germline V gene lookup returns CDR1 LNHNV and CDR2 YYDKDF (reference sequence). The CDR3 protein is CATRDPARGGPSSYEQYF. The CDR3 region has the DNA TGTGCCACCCGCGATCCCGCCCGGGGGGGCCCGAGCTCCTACGAGCAGTACTTC.

The V and J genes are TRBV7-2 and TRBJ2-1, with D tentatively TRBD1 (6 bases). Germline V gene data show CDR1 as SGHTA and CDR2 as FQGNSA. V lost 5 bases and J lost 2, with 10 bases in between. There are 14 residues in the CDR3. In DNA form, the CDR3 reads TGTGCCAGCAGCCTGGGACACGCCTACAATGAGCAGTTCTTC. It yields the protein CASSLGHAYNEQFF.